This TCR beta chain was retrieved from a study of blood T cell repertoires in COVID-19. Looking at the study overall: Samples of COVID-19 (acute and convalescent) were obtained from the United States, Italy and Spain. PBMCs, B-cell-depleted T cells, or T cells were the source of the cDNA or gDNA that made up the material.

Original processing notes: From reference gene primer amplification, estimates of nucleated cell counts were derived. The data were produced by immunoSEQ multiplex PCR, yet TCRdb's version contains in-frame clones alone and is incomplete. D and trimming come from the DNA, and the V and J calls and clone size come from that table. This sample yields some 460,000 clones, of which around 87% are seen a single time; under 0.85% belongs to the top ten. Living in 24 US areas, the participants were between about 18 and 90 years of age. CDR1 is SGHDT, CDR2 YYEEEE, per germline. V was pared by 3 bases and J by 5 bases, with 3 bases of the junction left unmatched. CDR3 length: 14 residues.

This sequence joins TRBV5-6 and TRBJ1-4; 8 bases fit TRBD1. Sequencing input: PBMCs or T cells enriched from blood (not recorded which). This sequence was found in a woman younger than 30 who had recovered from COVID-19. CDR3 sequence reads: CASSSTGANEKLFF. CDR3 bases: TGTGCCAGCAGCTCGACAGGGGCGAATGAAAAACTGTTTTTT.